These T cell receptor beta chains were read from a single sample in a study of CD8+CD57+ T cells in acquired aplastic anemia. MiXCR, run by TCRdb on the reads, gives a single entry per CDR3 protein. The sample comprises around 170,000 distinct CDR3 sequences, 60% to 70% of which are singletons, and less than 55% rests with the top ten. The sequenced sample was sorted CD4+, CD8+, or CD8+CD57+ T cells (not recorded which) from PBMCs. Receptors originate from a human donor in good health. Each CDR3 is given without its conserved first and last residue.

v_gene: TRBV15
CDR3aa: ATSRDRSSGANVLT

v_gene: TRBV10-2
CDR3aa: ASSESRLASYEQY

v_gene: TRBV10-3
CDR3aa: AITSRGILAGGDNTGELF

v_gene: TRBV6-1
CDR3aa: ASSYTQGNEKLF

v_gene: TRBV19
CDR3aa: ASSIVAQGYNEQF

v_gene: TRBV10-3
CDR3aa: AISESIGSYEQY

v_gene: TRBV7-3
CDR3aa: ASSLMGGLAPHEQY

v_gene: TRBV15
CDR3aa: ATSEATGQETQY

v_gene: TRBV25-1
CDR3aa: ASSEYTGGAYNEQF

v_gene: TRBV10-3
CDR3aa: AISDIGNQPQH

v_gene: TRBV14
CDR3aa: ASSQAGEYSGNTIY

v_gene: TRBV9
CDR3aa: ASSKGSGEQY

v_gene: TRBV7-6
CDR3aa: ASSLLVGGYGYT

v_gene: TRBV25-1
CDR3aa: ASSEYLETQY

v_gene: TRBV11-2
CDR3aa: ASRMAGRNTEAF

v_gene: TRBV7-3
CDR3aa: ASSPSRTSTDTQY

v_gene: TRBV2
CDR3aa: ASSQDPGGRDGYT

v_gene: TRBV29-1
CDR3aa: SEQTTAPEAF

v_gene: TRBV24-1
CDR3aa: ATSDATSGTTDTQY

v_gene: TRBV29-1
CDR3aa: SVESRNAYEQY

v_gene: TRBV15
CDR3aa: ATSSDLAGGPGNEQF

v_gene: TRBV9
CDR3aa: ASSVGPQGRETQY

v_gene: TRBV7-9
CDR3aa: ASRRENNEQF

v_gene: TRBV25-1
CDR3aa: ASSEYAEAGNTIY

v_gene: TRBV20-1
CDR3aa: SARGGGDYEQY

v_gene: TRBV14
CDR3aa: ASSQIPGSYEQY

v_gene: TRBV9
CDR3aa: ASSVGGSGSTNEQF

v_gene: TRBV7-2
CDR3aa: ASSSDRESSWEQY

v_gene: TRBV7-6
CDR3aa: ASSRDRWVNQPQH

v_gene: TRBV15
CDR3aa: ATSTEPHLAGVGNTQY

v_gene: TRBV14
CDR3aa: ASSETARELF

v_gene: TRBV6-2/TRBV6-3
CDR3aa: ASSYSVSEQY

v_gene: TRBV7-2
CDR3aa: ASSFNAGATGELF

v_gene: TRBV11-2
CDR3aa: ASSLEPGPTGYT

v_gene: TRBV24-1
CDR3aa: ATSDRWNTEAF

v_gene: TRBV25-1
CDR3aa: ASSERPAGTTDTQY